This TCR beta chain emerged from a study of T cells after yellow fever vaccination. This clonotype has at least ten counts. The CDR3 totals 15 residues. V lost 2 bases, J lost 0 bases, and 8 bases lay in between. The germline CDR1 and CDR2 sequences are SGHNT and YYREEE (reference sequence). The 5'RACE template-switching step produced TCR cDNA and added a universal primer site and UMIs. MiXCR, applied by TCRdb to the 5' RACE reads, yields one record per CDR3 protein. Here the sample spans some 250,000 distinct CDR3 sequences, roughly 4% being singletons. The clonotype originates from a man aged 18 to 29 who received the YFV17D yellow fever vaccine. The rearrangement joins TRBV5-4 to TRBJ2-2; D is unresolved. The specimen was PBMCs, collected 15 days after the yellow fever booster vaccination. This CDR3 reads CASSFGFPNTGELFF. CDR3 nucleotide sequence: TGTGCCAGCAGCTTTGGTTTCCCGAACACCGGGGAGCTGTTTTTT.